This T cell receptor beta chain was documented in a study of molecular identifiers for immune sequencing clone quantification. Study-level points and caveats: One cell's worth of spiked Jurkat TCR RNA was reportedly detectable among about a million naive cells.

RNA fractions of 10%, 30% or 50% and about 18,000 to 1,000,000 sorted cells were the source of naive CD8 libraries. Details on this clonotype: Its antigen remains unidentified.

TCRdb reprocessed the PCR reads via MiXCR and lists one record per CDR3 protein. The profile covers about 330,000 distinct CDR3 sequences, with 24% appearing a single time and about 0.71% taken by the ten largest. The sequenced sample was naive CD8+ T cells from blood, with Jurkat cell RNA spiked in. Subset noted: FACS-sorted CD8+CD4-CCR7+CD45RA+ naive T cells. The TCR sequence derives from a human donor in good health. Some libraries in this study had Jurkat cell RNA spiked in.

As DNA, the CDR3 is TGTGCCAGCAGCCGGGACTTTACGAAGCAGTACTTC. It is translated as CASSRDFTKQYF. The V and J genes are TRBV12-3 or TRBV12-4 and TRBJ2-7, with D perhaps TRBD2 (6 bases). Between the trimmed V and J ends, which lost 6 bases and 8 bases, there was a span of 14 bases. The CDR3 loop spans 12 amino acids.